Presented here are 6 T cell receptor beta chains from one specimen sequenced in a study of cytomegalovirus exposure and HLA in healthy donors. Primers included in the PCR were 60 Vbeta and 13 Jbeta primers. Clones were sequenced by immunoSEQ multiplex PCR, and TCRdb holds only the in-frame ones, with some missing. The repertoire consists of under 200,000 clones, with roughly 73% occurring once and the leading ten covering about 1.7%. Sequenced: PBMCs. The receptors derive from a woman aged 30 to 39 in good health and CMV-seronegative.

CDR3 sequence: CASNAQGAGETQYF. CDR3 bases: TGTGCCAGCAATGCACAGGGGGCCGGGGAGACCCAGTACTTC. The gene calls are TRBV6-1 and TRBJ2-5; 9 bases match TRBD1. J lost 5 bases, V lost 7 bases, and 8 bases had no gene match. Germline lookup yields CDR1 MNHNS and CDR2 SASEGT. The CDR3 consists of 14 residues.

V is TRBV15 and J is TRBJ1-4; possible D gene TRBD1, 5 bases. V was pared by 0 bases and J by 7 bases, with 15 bases between. Germline CDR1 LNHNV, CDR2 YYDKDF (reference sequence). CDR3 size: 16 residues. This CDR3 is CATSRDRGRVGEKLFF. The CDR3, as DNA: TGTGCCACCAGCAGAGATAGAGGCAGGGTGGGTGAAAAACTGTTTTTT.

This clone was found a few times. The CDR3 sequence: CASSLTTGYSNQPQHF. CDR3 DNA: TGTGCCAGCAGCTTAACAACAGGGTATAGCAATCAGCCCCAGCATTTT. V is TRBV7-6 and J is TRBJ1-5; D might be TRBD1 (6 bases). Germline V lookup: CDR1 SGHVS, CDR2 FNYEAQ. The V and J ends lost 2 bases and 0 bases respectively, with 11 bases between them. The CDR3 loop spans 16 amino acids.

The chain uses TRBV2 and TRBJ2-1, with 8 bases identical to TRBD1. This CDR3 comprises 15 residues. Per the germline V gene, CDR1 is SNHLY and CDR2 is FYNNEI. The J segment lost 9 bases and the V segment lost 6 bases, leaving 13 bases of the junction unmatched. The CDR3 sequence: CASRRDRSTLFEQFF. In DNA form, the CDR3 reads TGTGCCAGCAGACGGGACAGGTCTACTTTATTTGAGCAGTTCTTC.

The gene calls are TRBV19 and TRBJ2-1; 13 bases are shared with TRBD2. Trimming cost V 6 bases and J 7 bases; bases outside gene matches: 6. CDR1 LNHDA and CDR2 SQIVND come from the germline V gene (reference sequence). This CDR3 is 15 amino acids long. DNA for the CDR3: TGTGCCAGTAGCCGGACTAGCGGGAGTTTTAATGAGCAGTTCTTC. It encodes CASSRTSGSFNEQFF.

The chain has TRBV6-5 and TRBJ1-3, with D maybe TRBD1 (6 bases). Germline-derived CDR1 and CDR2 are MNHEY and SVGAGI. V dropped 10 bases and J dropped 7 bases, with 23 bases sitting between them. The CDR3 totals 15 residues. CDR3 amino acids: CATLEPPGGGNTIYF. The CDR3, as DNA: TGTGCCACCCTGGAGCCCCCGGGGGGCGGCAACACCATATATTTT.